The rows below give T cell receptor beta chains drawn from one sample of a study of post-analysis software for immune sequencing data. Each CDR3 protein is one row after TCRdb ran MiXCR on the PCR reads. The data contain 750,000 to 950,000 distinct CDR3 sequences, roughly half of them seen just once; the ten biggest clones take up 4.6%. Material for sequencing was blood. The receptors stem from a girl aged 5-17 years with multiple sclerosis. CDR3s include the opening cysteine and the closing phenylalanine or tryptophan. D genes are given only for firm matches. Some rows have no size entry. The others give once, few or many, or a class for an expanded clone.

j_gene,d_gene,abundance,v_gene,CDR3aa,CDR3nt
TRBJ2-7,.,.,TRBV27,CASSWDVTYEQYF,TGTGCCAGCAGTTGGGACGTAACCTACGAGCAGTACTTC
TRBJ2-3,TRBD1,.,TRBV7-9,CASSPRQGRFPSTDTQYF,TGTGCCAGCAGCCCCAGACAGGGCCGTTTCCCTAGCACAGATACGCAGTATTTT
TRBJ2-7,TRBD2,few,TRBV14,CASSHPPGLADEQYF,TGTGCCAGCAGCCACCCACCGGGACTAGCGGACGAGCAGTACTTC
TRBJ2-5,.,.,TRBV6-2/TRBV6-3,CASSYGDGTRRRETQYF,TGTGCCAGCAGTTACGGAGATGGGACACGGAGACGGGAGACCCAGTACTTC
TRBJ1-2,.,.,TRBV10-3,CAISVSQDYGYTF,TGTGCCATCAGTGTGTCACAGGACTATGGCTACACCTTC
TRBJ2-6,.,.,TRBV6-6,CASSSGEVGANVLTF,TGTGCCAGCAGCTCAGGGGAGGTAGGGGCCAACGTCCTGACTTTC
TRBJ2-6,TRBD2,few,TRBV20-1,CSARDRGGPSSGANVLTF,TGCAGTGCTAGAGATCGGGGGGGCCCCTCCTCTGGGGCCAACGTCCTGACTTTC
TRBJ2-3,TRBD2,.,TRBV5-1,CASSLLSAGGGDTQYF,TGCGCCAGCAGCTTGTTATCGGCGGGAGGAGGAGATACGCAGTATTTT
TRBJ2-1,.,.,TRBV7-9,CAALGGGGNNEQFF,TGTGCCGCCCTGGGGGGCGGGGGAAACAATGAGCAGTTCTTC
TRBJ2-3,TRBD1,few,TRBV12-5,CASGLVLLLGQGRPGTDTQYF,TGTGCTAGTGGTTTGGTACTTCTTCTGGGACAGGGGCGTCCCGGCACAGATACGCAGTATTTT
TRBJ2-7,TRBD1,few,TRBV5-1,CASSFPGTGGHDEPPYEQYF,TGCGCCAGCAGCTTCCCCGGGACAGGGGGTCACGATGAGCCCCCCTACGAGCAGTACTTC
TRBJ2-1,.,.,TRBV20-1,CSTTGLAVYNEQFF,TGCAGTACCACGGGACTGGCTGTCTACAATGAGCAGTTCTTC
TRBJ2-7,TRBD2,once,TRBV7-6,CASSPGAVLAGDSYEQYF,TGTGCCAGCAGCCCCGGGGCTGTACTAGCGGGGGACTCCTACGAGCAGTACTTC
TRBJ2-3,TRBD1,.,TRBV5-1,CASGTGTGGTDTQYF,TGCGCCAGTGGAACCGGGACAGGGGGCACAGATACGCAGTATTTT
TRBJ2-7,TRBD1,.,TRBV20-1,CSARDPRTGDYEQYF,TGCAGTGCTAGAGATCCCAGGACAGGGGACTACGAGCAGTACTTC
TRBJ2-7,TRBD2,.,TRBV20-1,CSASRGLAVLSYEQYF,TGCAGTGCTAGTCGTGGACTAGCGGTCCTCTCCTACGAGCAGTACTTC
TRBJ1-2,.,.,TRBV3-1,CASSQGPTGYGYTF,TGTGCCAGCAGCCAGGGGCCAACGGGCTATGGCTACACCTTC
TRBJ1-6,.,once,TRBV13,CASSFKPDNSPLHF,TGTGCCAGCAGCTTCAAGCCAGACAATTCACCCCTCCACTTT
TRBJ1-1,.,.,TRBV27,CASNGQRAFF,TGTGCCAGCAATGGACAAAGAGCTTTCTTT
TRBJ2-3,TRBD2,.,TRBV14,CASSQGLERGPRSTDTQYF,TGTGCCAGCAGCCAAGGTTTGGAGCGGGGGCCACGGAGCACAGATACGCAGTATTTT
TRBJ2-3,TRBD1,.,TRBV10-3,CAISPGTASTDTQYF,TGTGCCATCAGCCCCGGGACAGCCAGCACAGATACGCAGTATTTT
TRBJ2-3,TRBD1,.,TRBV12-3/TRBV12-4,CASSRYRDRGTDAQYF,TGTGCCAGCAGTCGATACCGGGACAGGGGAACAGATGCGCAGTATTTT
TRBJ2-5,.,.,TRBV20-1,CSANRGAETQYF,TGCAGTGCGAACCGGGGAGCGGAGACCCAGTACTTC
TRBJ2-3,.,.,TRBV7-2,CASSPHDGITDTQYF,TGTGCCAGCAGCCCTCATGACGGGATCACAGATACGCAGTATTTT
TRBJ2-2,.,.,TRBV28,CASSWGNTFYTGELFF,TGTGCCAGCAGTTGGGGGAACACCTTTTACACCGGGGAGCTGTTTTTT
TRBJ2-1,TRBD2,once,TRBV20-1,CSAPGTSEYNEQFF,TGCAGTGCTCCCGGGACTAGCGAATACAATGAGCAGTTCTTC
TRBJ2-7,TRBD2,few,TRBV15,CATSRDASGRYEQYF,TGTGCCACCAGCAGAGATGCCAGCGGGAGATACGAGCAGTACTTC
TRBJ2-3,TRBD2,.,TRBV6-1,CASKPGLGADTQYF,TGTGCCAGCAAACCGGGACTAGGGGCAGATACGCAGTATTTT
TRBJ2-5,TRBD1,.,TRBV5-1,CASSLASQGGQAPQETQYF,TGCGCCAGCAGCTTGGCCTCACAGGGGGGACAGGCCCCCCAAGAGACCCAGTACTTC
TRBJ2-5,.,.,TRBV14,CASSLVGLGQYF,TGTGCCAGCAGCCTGGTGGGCCTAGGACAGTACTTC
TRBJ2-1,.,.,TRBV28,CASSLWVLQSPEYNEQFF,TGTGCCAGCAGTTTATGGGTCTTACAGTCCCCGGAGTACAATGAGCAGTTCTTC
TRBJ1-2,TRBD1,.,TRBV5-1,CASSSTGGVMDGYTF,TGCGCCAGCAGCTCAACAGGGGGCGTGATGGATGGCTACACCTTC
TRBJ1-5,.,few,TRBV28,CASSLSLQPQHF,TGTGCCAGCAGTTTATCCCTACAGCCCCAGCATTTT
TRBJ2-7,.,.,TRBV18,CASSPGGAETDYEQYF,TGTGCCAGCTCACCAGGCGGGGCCGAGACAGACTACGAGCAGTACTTC
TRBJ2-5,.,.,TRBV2,CASSEAGTQEETQYF,TGTGCCAGCAGTGAAGCCGGGACACAAGAGGAAACCCAGTACTTC
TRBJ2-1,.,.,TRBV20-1,CSARDYLVEQFF,TGCAGTGCTAGAGATTATTTGGTTGAGCAGTTCTTC
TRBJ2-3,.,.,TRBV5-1,CASSFRGRVPTDTQYF,TGCGCCAGCAGCTTTCGGGGCAGGGTCCCCACAGATACGCAGTATTTT
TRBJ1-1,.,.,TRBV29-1,CSVMGLMNTEAFF,TGCAGCGTTATGGGACTTATGAACACTGAAGCTTTCTTT
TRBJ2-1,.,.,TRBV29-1,CSVPEPGNEQFF,TGCAGCGTTCCAGAACCAGGCAATGAGCAGTTCTTC
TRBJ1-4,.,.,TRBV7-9,CASSLTGGRAKLFF,TGTGCCAGCAGCTTAACAGGAGGCCGGGCAAAACTGTTTTTT
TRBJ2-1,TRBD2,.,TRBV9,CASSVGPSGGVSSYNEQFF,TGTGCCAGCAGCGTCGGTCCTAGCGGGGGGGTAAGCTCCTACAATGAGCAGTTCTTC
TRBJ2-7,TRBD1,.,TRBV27,CASSIDRADEQYF,TGTGCCAGCAGTATAGACAGGGCCGACGAGCAGTACTTC
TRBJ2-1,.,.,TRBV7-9,CASSIRQVSSYNEQFF,TGTGCCAGCAGCATCCGACAGGTCAGCTCCTACAATGAGCAGTTCTTC
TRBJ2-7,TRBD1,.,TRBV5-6,CASSPYRGSYEQYF,TGTGCCAGCAGCCCGTACAGGGGAAGCTACGAGCAGTACTTC
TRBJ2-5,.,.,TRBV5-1,CASTPGDLGETQYF,TGCGCCAGCACACCAGGGGATTTAGGAGAGACCCAGTACTTC
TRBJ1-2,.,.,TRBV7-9,CASSLDLTDVNYGYTF,TGTGCCAGCAGCTTAGACTTGACAGATGTTAACTATGGCTACACCTTC
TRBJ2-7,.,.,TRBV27,CASSIGTSPYEQYF,TGTGCCAGCAGTATCGGGACTTCTCCCTACGAGCAGTACTTC
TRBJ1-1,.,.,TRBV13,CASSGGWAAEAFF,TGTGCCAGCAGCGGGGGGTGGGCCGCTGAAGCTTTCTTT
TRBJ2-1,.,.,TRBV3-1,CASSQDPDYNEQFF,TGTGCCAGCAGCCAAGATCCAGACTACAATGAGCAGTTCTTC
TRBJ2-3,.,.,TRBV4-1,CASSQEEGVGTDTQYF,TGCGCCAGCAGCCAAGAAGAGGGGGTGGGCACAGATACGCAGTATTTT
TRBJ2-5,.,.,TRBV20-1,CSATYFQETQYF,TGCAGTGCTACATACTTTCAAGAGACCCAGTACTTC
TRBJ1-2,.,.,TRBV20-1,CSANQPPRGNHGYTF,TGCAGTGCTAACCAACCCCCACGGGGGAACCATGGCTACACCTTC
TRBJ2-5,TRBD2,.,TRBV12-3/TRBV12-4,CASSTSLAGQGETQYF,TGTGCCAGCAGCACGTCCCTAGCGGGTCAGGGAGAGACCCAGTACTTC
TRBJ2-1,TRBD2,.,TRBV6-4,CASSDSRSGGDEQFF,TGTGCCAGCAGTGACTCGAGGTCGGGGGGGGATGAGCAGTTCTTC
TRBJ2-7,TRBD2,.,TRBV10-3,CAISPGTSGSRYEQYF,TGTGCCATCAGTCCCGGGACTAGCGGGAGTAGGTACGAGCAGTACTTC
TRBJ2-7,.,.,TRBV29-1,CSVGGMGQYEQYF,TGCAGCGTGGGGGGAATGGGGCAGTACGAGCAGTACTTC
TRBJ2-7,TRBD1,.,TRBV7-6,CASSPRYRGHEQYF,TGTGCCAGCAGCCCCCGTTACAGGGGCCACGAGCAGTACTTC
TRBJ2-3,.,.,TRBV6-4,CASSRDQTTDTQYF,TGTGCCAGCAGTCGGGACCAAACTACAGATACGCAGTATTTT
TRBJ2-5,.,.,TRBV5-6,CASSLYGSSPEQYF,TGTGCCAGCAGCTTATACGGTTCGTCCCCGGAGCAGTACTTC
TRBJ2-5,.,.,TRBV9,CASSVVPRDFQETQYF,TGTGCCAGCAGCGTAGTCCCGAGGGATTTCCAAGAGACCCAGTACTTC